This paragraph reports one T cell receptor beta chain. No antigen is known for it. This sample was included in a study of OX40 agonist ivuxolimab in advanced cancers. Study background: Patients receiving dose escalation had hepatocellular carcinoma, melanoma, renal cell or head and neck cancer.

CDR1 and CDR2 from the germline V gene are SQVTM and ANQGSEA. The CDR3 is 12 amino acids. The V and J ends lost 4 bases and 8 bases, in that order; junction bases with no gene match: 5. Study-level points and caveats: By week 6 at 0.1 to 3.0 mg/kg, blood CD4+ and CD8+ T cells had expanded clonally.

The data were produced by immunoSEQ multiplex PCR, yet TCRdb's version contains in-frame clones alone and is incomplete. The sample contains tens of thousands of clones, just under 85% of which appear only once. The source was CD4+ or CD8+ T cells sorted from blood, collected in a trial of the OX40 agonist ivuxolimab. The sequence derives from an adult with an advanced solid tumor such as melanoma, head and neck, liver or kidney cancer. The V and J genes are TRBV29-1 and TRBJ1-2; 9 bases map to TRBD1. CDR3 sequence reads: CSVVGTGKGYTF. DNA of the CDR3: TGCAGCGTTGTCGGGACAGGGAAGGGCTACACCTTC.